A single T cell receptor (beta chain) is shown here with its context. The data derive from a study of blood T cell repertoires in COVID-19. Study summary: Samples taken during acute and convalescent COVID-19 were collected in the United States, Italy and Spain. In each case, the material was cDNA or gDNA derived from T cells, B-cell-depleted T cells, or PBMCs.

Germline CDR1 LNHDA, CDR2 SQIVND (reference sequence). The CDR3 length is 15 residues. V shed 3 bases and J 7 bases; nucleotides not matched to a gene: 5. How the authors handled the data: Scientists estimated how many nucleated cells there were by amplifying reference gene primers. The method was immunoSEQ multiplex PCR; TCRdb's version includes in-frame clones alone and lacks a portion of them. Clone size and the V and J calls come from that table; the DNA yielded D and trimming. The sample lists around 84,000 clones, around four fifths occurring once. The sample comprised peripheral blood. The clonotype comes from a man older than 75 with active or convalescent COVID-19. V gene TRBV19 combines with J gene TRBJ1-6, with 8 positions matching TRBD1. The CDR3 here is CASSIQRQGNSPLHF. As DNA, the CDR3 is TGTGCCAGTAGTATCCAGAGACAGGGGAATTCACCCCTCCACTTT.